The TCR beta chain under discussion was sequenced for a study of OX40 agonist ivuxolimab in advanced cancers. Whole-study context: Six ivuxolimab dose levels, 0.01 to 10 mg/kg, were given intravenously every 2 weeks. The study reported partial responses in three patients: one hepatocellular carcinoma, two cutaneous melanoma. Findings of the study overall: In the 0.1 to 3.0 mg/kg range, CD4+ and CD8+ blood T cells had expanded clonally by week 6.

Data came from immunoSEQ multiplex PCR; TCRdb stores just in-frame clones and leaves some out. The sample has roughly 50,000 clones, around 90% seen once. Baseline was the first blood sampling point, followed by cycle 4 day 1 and cycle 7 day 1. With respect to this clone: Its antigen is as yet unknown.

CDR1 and CDR2 (germline): MNHEY, SVGAGI. This CDR3 contains 16 residues. The V and J ends lost 2 bases and 3 bases respectively, with 14 bases between them. This chain connects TRBV6-5 to TRBJ2-1, with TRBD2 as a possible D gene (6 bases). The TCR sequence derives from an adult with an advanced solid tumor such as melanoma, head and neck, liver or kidney cancer. The material sequenced was CD4+ or CD8+ T cells sorted from blood, taken in a trial of the OX40 agonist ivuxolimab. The CDR3 DNA reads as TGTGCCAGCAGTTACCAGCGACCGGGGGACTACAATGAGCAGTTCTTC. This codes for CASSYQRPGDYNEQFF.